Below are 26 T cell receptor beta chains sequenced from a single sample in a study of cytomegalovirus exposure and HLA in healthy donors. The PCR ran on 60 Vbeta and 13 Jbeta primers. The repertoire was sequenced with immunoSEQ multiplex PCR; TCRdb's copy has only in-frame clones and lacks some. The table shows roughly 200,000 clones, with around 78% occurring only once. The sequenced material came from PBMCs. All receptors derive from a woman in her 30s in good health and CMV-seropositive.

J is TRBJ2-2 and V is TRBV7-9; possible D gene TRBD2, 5 bases. The V gene lost 3 bases and the J gene lost 4 bases, with 15 bases spanning the gap. The germline V gene encodes CDR1 SEHNR and CDR2 FQNEAQ (reference sequence). The CDR3 extends over 16 amino acids. CDR3 protein: CASSFGLATGTGELFF. CDR3 in DNA: TGTGCCAGCAGCTTCGGACTGGCCACGGGCACCGGGGAGCTGTTTTTT.

The V and J genes are TRBV9 and TRBJ1-1; D uncertain. The CDR3 covers 15 residues. Germline lookup yields CDR1 SGDLS and CDR2 YYNGEE. Trimming pared 4 bases from V and 3 bases from J, leaving 16 bases between. The CDR3 here is CASSPGPKADTEAFF. Here the CDR3 DNA reads TGTGCCAGCAGCCCCGGGCCCAAAGCGGACACTGAAGCTTTCTTT.

V and J are TRBV7-2 and TRBJ2-7; 9 bases map to TRBD1. The CDR3 is made up of 13 amino acids. CDR1 is SGHTA, CDR2 FQGNSA, per germline. V lost 4 bases and J lost 9; bases outside the gene matches: 7. CDR3 DNA sequence: TGTGCCAGCAGCTCCCGGACAGGGGCGCGGCAGTACTTC. Residues: CASSSRTGARQYF. Filled out from reference TRBV7-2 and TRBJ2-7, the complete variable domain reads GAGVSQSPSNKVTEKGKDVELRCDPISGHTALYWYRQSLGQGLEFLIYFQGNSAPDKSGLPSDRFSAERTGGSVSTLTIQRTQQEDSAVYLCASSSRTGARQYFGPGTRLTVT.

This chain connects TRBV28 to TRBJ1-4; no definite D call. V was clipped by 5 bases and J by 5 bases, with 12 bases between them. The CDR3 sequence is 14 residues long. CDR1 is MDHEN, CDR2 SYDVKM, per germline. CDR3 sequence: CASSPLGANEKLFF. The CDR3 coding sequence is TGTGCCAGCAGTCCCCTCGGTGCCAATGAAAAACTGTTTTTT.

V usage is TRBV28 and J usage is TRBJ2-4; TRBD1 might be the D (6 bases). This CDR3 contains 17 residues. V shed 5 bases and J shed 2 bases, with 19 bases lying between them. Germline CDR1 MDHEN, CDR2 SYDVKM. The CDR3 region is CASSPPWGQSSKNIQYF. As DNA, the CDR3 is TGTGCCAGCAGTCCGCCTTGGGGGCAATCGTCCAAAAACATTCAGTACTTC.

The chain carries TRBV21-1 and TRBJ1-5; the table's D call TRBD1 went unverified against the DNA. TRBV21-1 is annotated as a pseudogene. CDR3 length equals 17 residues. CDR3 nucleotide sequence: TGTGCCAGCAGCAACCCCAAACACGTTTATAGCAATCAGCCCCAGCATTTT. Protein product: CASSNPKHVYSNQPQHF.

Notes on this clone: The CDR3 ends on some other residue instead of the conserved phenylalanine or tryptophan, so this is likely a read error. J is TRBJ2-7 and V is TRBV5-1; 10 bases match TRBD2. Germline-derived CDR1 and CDR2 are SGHRS and YFSETQ. The CDR3 extends over 15 amino acids. Trimming cost V 3 bases and J 3 bases; bases outside gene matches: 6. CDR3 bases: TGCGCCAGCAGCTCTAGCGGGAGAGCGTTCTACGAGCAGTACTGC. Protein product: CASSSSGRAFYEQYC.

The chain recombines TRBV6-1 with TRBJ1-1, with TRBD1 matching 7 bases. The CDR3 spans 13 residues. Germline V CDR1 and CDR2: MNHNS, SASEGT. J was trimmed by 10 bases and V by 2 bases; bases with no gene match: 7. CDR3 region: CASSERSGGRAFF. The CDR3 nucleotides are TGTGCCAGCAGTGAACGGTCAGGGGGAAGAGCTTTCTTT.

The chain couples TRBV7-9 to TRBJ1-6; 8 positions agree with TRBD1. Trimming at V came to 4 bases and at J to 6 bases, leaving 8 bases not matched to a gene. Germline CDR1 SEHNR, CDR2 FQNEAQ (reference sequence). CDR3 length: 16 amino acids. CDR3 in amino acids: CASSSQATGVNSPLHF. The CDR3 DNA follows: TGTGCCAGCAGCTCGCAGGCGACAGGGGTTAATTCACCCCTCCACTTT.

The chain carries TRBV19 and TRBJ1-5; possible D gene TRBD1, 5 bases. V was pared by 4 bases and J by 4 bases, with 14 bases between. Germline V gives CDR1 LNHDA, CDR2 SQIVND (reference sequence). The CDR3 is made up of 15 amino acids. Here the CDR3 reads CASSTFLGGNQPQHF. The CDR3 DNA reads as TGTGCCAGTAGTACCTTCTTGGGGGGAAATCAGCCCCAGCATTTT.

With regard to this clone: Other DNA variants within this sample encode the same CDR3. The rearrangement joins TRBV5-1 to TRBJ1-1, with D possibly matching TRBD1 (6 bases). Trimming cost V 7 bases and J 1 base, with 8 bases left between them. Germline CDR1 and CDR2: SGHRS and YFSETQ. The CDR3 length is 12 residues. CDR3 loop: CASSGQNTEAFF. The DNA for the CDR3 is TGCGCCAGCTCGGGACAGAACACTGAAGCTTTCTTT.

This clone was seen only a few times. This chain joins TRBV9 and TRBJ1-2; D gene ambiguous. The germline gives CDR1 SGDLS, CDR2 YYNGEE. The CDR3 length is 12 residues. V lost 4 bases and J lost 8, with 12 bases in between. The CDR3 is CASSHLGVGYTF. The CDR3 nucleotides are TGTGCCAGCAGCCATCTCGGAGTCGGCTACACCTTC. Supplemented by reference TRBV9 and TRBJ1-2, the full variable domain reads DSGVTQTPKHLITATGQRVTLRCSPRSGDLSVYWYQQSLDQGLQFLIQYYNGEERAKGNILERFSAQQFPDLHSELNLSSLELGDSALYFCASSHLGVGYTFGSGTRLTVV.

The J gene is TRBJ2-7, the V gene TRBV6-1; D may be TRBD2 (7 bases). The germline CDR1 and CDR2 sequences are MNHNS and SASEGT. This CDR3 is 17 amino acids long. Deletions cut 4 bases from V and 3 bases from J, with 22 bases between. CDR3 protein: CASSVLPDPAGHYEQYF. CDR3 nucleotide sequence: TGTGCCAGCAGTGTTCTTCCAGATCCAGCGGGACACTACGAGCAGTACTTC.

The chain links TRBV27 to TRBJ2-1; D is unclear. Per germline, CDR1 MNHEY and CDR2 SMNVEV (reference sequence). V was shortened by 4 bases and J by 0 bases, with 7 bases between the two germline ends. CDR3 length: 14 amino acids. This chain's CDR3 is CASSSGPSYNEQFF. The CDR3 bases are TGTGCCAGCAGTTCTGGCCCCTCCTACAATGAGCAGTTCTTC.

This clone was observed once. The V gene is TRBV29-1, the J gene TRBJ2-5, with D possibly matching TRBD1 (6 bases). V lost 7 bases, J lost 11 bases, and 23 bases lay in between. The CDR3 is 13 amino acids. In germline, CDR1 is SQVTM, CDR2 ANQGSEA. CDR3 in DNA: TGCAGCGGCCGGAGCCAACAGGGTCGAGAGCAGTACTTC. Its translation is CSGRSQQGREQYF. Full variable domain (outside the CDR3, taken from reference TRBV29-1 and TRBJ2-5): SAVISQKPSRDICQRGTSLTIQCQVDSQVTMMFWYRQQPGQSLTLIATANQGSEATYESGFVIDKFPISRPNLTFSTLTVSNMSPEDSSIYLCSGRSQQGREQYFGPGTRLLVL.

The chain recombines TRBV28 with TRBJ1-1; 11 nucleotides agree with TRBD1. CDR3 length equals 16 residues. Trimming at V came to 6 bases and at J to 9 bases, leaving 15 bases not matched to a gene. Germline loops: CDR1 MDHEN, CDR2 SYDVKM. In DNA form, the CDR3 reads TGTGCCAGCAGCCCGGGACAGGGGGGATATAGTCGGAAAGCTTTCTTT. Translated, it gives CASSPGQGGYSRKAFF.

The chain joins TRBV15 to TRBJ2-3; 11 bases map to TRBD2. The CDR3 contains 16 residues. After removal of 10 bases from V and 6 bases from J, the junction contained 15 bases not matched to a gene. Germline CDR1 and CDR2: LNHNV and YYDKDF (reference sequence). CDR3 DNA sequence: TGTGCCAAGGAGGTACTAGCGGGGGTCTCAGGGGATACGCAGTATTTT. Residues: CAKEVLAGVSGDTQYF.

The rearrangement links TRBV7-3 to TRBJ2-7, with 7 nucleotides matching TRBD2. The V segment lost 3 bases and the J segment 5 bases; nucleotides outside the gene matches: 7. The V gene's germline CDR1 is SGHTA and CDR2 FQGTGA. The CDR3 is made up of 14 amino acids. CDR3 in DNA: TGTGCCAGCAGCTTCGAGGGAGGGCGTCACGAGCAGTACTTC. Translating it yields CASSFEGGRHEQYF. Full variable domain (remainder filled in from reference TRBV7-3 and TRBJ2-7): GAGVSQTPSNKVTEKGKYVELRCDPISGHTALYWYRQSLGQGPEFLIYFQGTGAADDSGLPNDRFFAVRPEGSVSTLKIQRTERGDSAVYLCASSFEGGRHEQYFGPGTRLTVT.

This chain uses TRBV30 with TRBJ1-1, with 7 bases matching TRBD1. Germline trimming cut 2 bases from V and 1 base from J; bases unmatched to any gene: 19. CDR1 and CDR2 from the germline V gene are GTSNPN and SVGIG (reference sequence). The CDR3 sequence is 19 residues long. The CDR3 region is CAWSRGGEASPFGNTEAFF. The CDR3 DNA reads as TGTGCCTGGAGTCGAGGGGGCGAGGCATCCCCCTTCGGGAACACTGAAGCTTTCTTT.

This clone was detected a few times. This chain links TRBV19 with TRBJ1-5; D may be TRBD1 (6 bases). The CDR3 loop spans 16 amino acids. Germline values: CDR1 LNHDA, CDR2 SQIVND (reference sequence). The V end was cut by 0 bases, the J end by 6 bases, with 15 bases between. DNA for the CDR3: TGTGCCAGTAGTATAGATCGGCAGGGGAACCGTCAGCCCCAGCATTTT. Amino acids: CASSIDRQGNRQPQHF.

CDR3 nucleotide sequence: TGTGCCAGTAGTATAGTAACAGGAGATCAGCCCCAGCATTTT. Amino acid sequence: CASSIVTGDQPQHF. V gene TRBV19 combines with J gene TRBJ1-5; TRBD1 might be the D (5 bases). The CDR3 contains 14 residues. CDR1 and CDR2 from the germline V gene are LNHDA and SQIVND (reference sequence). V was clipped by 1 base and J by 5 bases, with 9 bases between them.

This clone is deemed medium-sized. A junction boundary mismatches the germline segment, possibly from a read error. This chain joins TRBV14 and TRBJ1-1; no clear D gene. CDR1 is SGHDN and CDR2 is FVKESK in the germline V gene. The CDR3 consists of 13 residues. For the CDR3, the DNA is TGTGCCAGCAGATACGGGGTGAAGACTGAAGCTTTCTTT. Protein sequence: CASRYGVKTEAFF.

There are a few counts of this clone. The rearrangement links TRBV11-2 to TRBJ2-1; TRBD1 matches at 8 bases. Germline V lookup: CDR1 SGHAT, CDR2 FQNNGV. Trimming cost V 5 bases and J 10 bases; bases outside gene matches: 7. There are 13 residues in the CDR3. Here the CDR3 DNA reads TGTGCCAGCAGCGGGAACAGGGGGGAAGAGCAGTTCTTC. Translation: CASSGNRGEEQFF.

This clone showed up just a few times. The chain couples TRBV2 to TRBJ1-5, with 8 bases fitting TRBD1. Unmatched junction bases numbered 9, after V lost 7 bases and J lost 4 bases. CDR3 length equals 15 residues. Germline CDR1 SNHLY, CDR2 FYNNEI. The CDR3 sequence is CASTDDRGGNQPQHF. The CDR3 DNA is TGTGCCAGCACTGACGACAGGGGTGGTAATCAGCCCCAGCATTTT.

This rearrangement joins TRBV5-1 to TRBJ1-1; 7 bases align to TRBD1. The V gene end was trimmed by 4 bases and the J gene end by 2 bases; junction bases not matched to a gene: 8. CDR3 length: 15 amino acids. Per the germline V gene, CDR1 is SGHRS and CDR2 is YFSETQ. This CDR3 is CASSPETGQNTEAFF. In DNA, the CDR3 is TGCGCCAGCAGCCCGGAGACAGGGCAAAACACTGAAGCTTTCTTT.

The chain has TRBV28 and TRBJ2-1; D unclear. Germline V lookup: CDR1 MDHEN, CDR2 SYDVKM. CDR3 length: 14 residues. V shed 5 bases and J shed 1 base, with 9 bases lying between them. CDR3 amino acids: CASSDTDSYNEQFF. DNA for the CDR3: TGTGCCAGCAGTGACACTGATTCCTACAATGAGCAGTTCTTC.